These T cell receptor beta chains were read from a single sample in a study of type 1 regulatory T cells. TCRdb itself ran the reads through MiXCR, one entry per CDR3 protein. The table lists approximately 45,000 distinct CDR3 sequences, about 12% of them singletons, with approximately 8% in the top ten. Which antigens these TCRs recognize remains unknown. The specimen was cultured non-Tr1 T cells, either the whole culture or a sorted T cell fraction (not recorded which). These TCRs come from a human donor in good health. CDR3s leave out the opening cysteine and the closing phenylalanine or tryptophan. A row's size may be missing; if present it is once, few, many or a size class.

V gene	clone size	J gene	CDR3 protein
TRBV20-1	medium-sized	TRBJ2-1	SGESSYNEQF
TRBV28	-	TRBJ2-7	ASRTAGQSYEQY
TRBV18	many	TRBJ1-6	ASSLGPLSNSPLH
TRBV29-1	many	TRBJ2-1	SVDMGLAWNEQF
TRBV5-1	many	TRBJ2-7	ASSEDTGTYTYEQY
TRBV5-1	many	TRBJ2-1	ASSLAIAGGQSEQF
TRBV20-1	-	TRBJ2-1	SAETGVGNEQF
TRBV3-1	many	TRBJ2-1	ASSQRLGSSYNEQF
TRBV3-1	many	TRBJ1-2	ASSPTLDILNGYT
TRBV20-1	-	TRBJ2-1	SAGGTSYNEQF
TRBV30	few	TRBJ2-3	AWRAGGVDTQY
TRBV12-3/TRBV12-4	-	TRBJ2-3	ATARTSGNTDTQY
TRBV6-5	-	TRBJ1-2	ASRTGYNYGYT